This is a list of T cell receptor beta chains from one sample in a study of PD-L1 blockade in urothelial cancer. Sequencing was performed with immunoSEQ multiplex PCR; in TCRdb, only in-frame clones are kept and a portion is missing. The data hold fewer than 55,000 clones, with around 80% observed a single time. The material was PBMCs, obtained around atezolizumab (anti-PD-L1) treatment. Every receptor here comes from a man between 65 and 85 years old with urothelial cancer. Both conserved end residues are part of each CDR3. Each record gives: clone size, J gene, V gene, CDR3 protein. The size field is filled for only some rows; it gives once, few, many or a size class.

>NA|TRBJ1-2|TRBV21-1
CASSHLRGNRYTF
>NA|TRBJ1-2|TRBV28
CASSSTGTGANYGYTF
>NA|TRBJ2-5|TRBV28
CASSLSRGQETQYF
>NA|TRBJ2-3|TRBV7-3
CASSLIGGGTDTQYF
>NA|TRBJ2-5|TRBV4-3
CASSPYREIETQYF
>NA|TRBJ2-5|TRBV9
CASSPVGEGGETQYF
>few|TRBJ2-2|TRBV15
CATRPRTVTGELFF
>NA|TRBJ2-7|TRBV28
CASLRGGEQYF
>NA|TRBJ2-1|TRBV7-2
CASSSQGSLGYNEQFF
>NA|TRBJ2-7|TRBV5-8
CASTVYEQYF
>NA|TRBJ2-1|TRBV5-1
CASSSPGLASNEQFF
>NA|TRBJ2-7|TRBV29-1
CSVAFGQPEQYF
>NA|TRBJ2-3|TRBV5-1
CASTSRGLTDTQYF
>NA|TRBJ2-3|TRBV12-5
CASGLSGSGSSTDTQYF
>few|TRBJ2-2|TRBV28
CASRERDPTNTGELFF
>NA|TRBJ2-7|TRBV2
CASRDNSYEQYF
>NA|TRBJ2-2|TRBV7-3
CASRRTSSGMGAGELFF
>few|TRBJ1-2|TRBV28
CASSLITGSKGWYGYTF
>NA|TRBJ1-1|TRBV18
CASSPPAGGIGAFF
>few|TRBJ2-4|TRBV5-4
CASSLEGGSDLAKNIQYF
>NA|TRBJ1-5|TRBV10-3
CAIAGASNQPQHF
>NA|TRBJ2-7|TRBV7-2
CASSLRDRASYEQYF
>NA|TRBJ1-4|TRBV18
CASSPSAGSGEKLFF
>NA|TRBJ2-7|TRBV7-2
CASSPQNKVSYEQYF
>NA|TRBJ2-3|TRBV5-4
CASSLARGGDTDTQYF
>NA|TRBJ2-3|TRBV28
CASSLWSGEYTQYF
>NA|TRBJ1-5|TRBV21-1
CASSNDRGRVQPQHF
>NA|TRBJ1-1|TRBV5-6
CASSSTGYTEAFF
>NA|TRBJ1-1|TRBV9
CASSDASGTGTEAFF
>few|TRBJ2-2|TRBV4-2
CASSQDRTSGSEWTGELFF
>NA|TRBJ2-4|TRBV15
CATKRGDIQYF
>NA|TRBJ2-1|TRBV4-1
CASSQGTSGYNEQFF
>NA|TRBJ1-1|TRBV21-1
CASSIRQGQRTEAFF
>NA|TRBJ2-7|TRBV27
CASSLRQGKMGEQYF
>NA|TRBJ1-2|TRBV25-1
CASSLKQGAPPYGYTF
>NA|TRBJ2-7|TRBV7-8
CASSGHKEQYF
>NA|TRBJ1-2|TRBV6-5
CASSPDRGSGYGYTF
>once|TRBJ1-2|TRBV29-1
CSADRGRVNGYTF
>NA|TRBJ2-7|TRBV7-2
CASSPAPGGGYEQYF
>NA|TRBJ2-7|TRBV29-1
CSGTTGGSYEQYF
>NA|TRBJ1-2|TRBV5-5
CASSPNTGGNYGYTF
>NA|TRBJ2-5|TRBV4-1
CASSQDYARRRETQYF
>NA|TRBJ1-1|TRBV29-1
CSVPGQRNSEAFF
>once|TRBJ2-1|TRBV12-1
CASSFAERLADSYNEQFF
>NA|TRBJ2-1|TRBV2
CATGGASGRYGNEQFF